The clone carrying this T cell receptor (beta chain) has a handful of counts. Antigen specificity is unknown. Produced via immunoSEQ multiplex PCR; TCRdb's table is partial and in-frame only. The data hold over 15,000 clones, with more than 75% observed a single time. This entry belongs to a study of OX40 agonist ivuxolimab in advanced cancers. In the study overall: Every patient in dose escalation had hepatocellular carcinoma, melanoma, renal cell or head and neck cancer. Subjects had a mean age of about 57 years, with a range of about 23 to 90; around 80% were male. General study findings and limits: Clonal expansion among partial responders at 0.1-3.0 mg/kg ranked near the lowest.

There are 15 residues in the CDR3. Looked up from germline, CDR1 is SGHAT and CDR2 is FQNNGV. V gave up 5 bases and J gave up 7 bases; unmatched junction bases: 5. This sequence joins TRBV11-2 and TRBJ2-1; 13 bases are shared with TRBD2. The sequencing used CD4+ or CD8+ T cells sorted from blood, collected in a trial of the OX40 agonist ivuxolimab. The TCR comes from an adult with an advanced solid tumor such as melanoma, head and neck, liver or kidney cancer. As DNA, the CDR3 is TGTGCCAGCAGCCCAGGACTAGCGGGAGCTAATGAGCAGTTCTTC. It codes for CASSPGLAGANEQFF.